These 10 T cell receptor beta chains share one sample of origin, sequenced in a study of T cell responses to AZD1222 COVID-19 vaccine. Here immunoSEQ multiplex PCR was the method, and the copy in TCRdb shows in-frame clones only, minus some. The sample lists around 110,000 clones; around 94% were seen once. This specimen consisted of peripheral blood, obtained on day 0 of AZD1222 vaccination. Every receptor here comes from an adult in good health.

This chain connects TRBV6-5 to TRBJ2-7; D remains unclear. V was shortened by 0 bases and J by 3 bases, with 6 bases between the two germline ends. The CDR3 length is 13 residues. Germline values: CDR1 MNHEY, CDR2 SVGAGI. The CDR3 nucleotides read TGTGCCAGCAGTTACTCAGCTCTCTACGAGCAGTACTTC. It codes for CASSYSALYEQYF.

The chain employs TRBV2 and TRBJ2-7; D is possibly TRBD1 (5 bases). V was cut by 10 bases and J by 1 base, with 11 bases left in between. Germline values: CDR1 SNHLY, CDR2 FYNNEI. CDR3 length: 12 residues. CDR3 residues: CATQTESYEQYF. CDR3 coding DNA: TGTGCCACCCAGACAGAGTCCTACGAGCAGTACTTC.

The rearrangement joins TRBV14 to TRBJ1-5; 9 bases map to TRBD1. V trimming: 4 bases; J trimming: 6 bases; junction bases outside the gene matches: 7. Germline lookup yields CDR1 SGHDN and CDR2 FVKESK. This CDR3 has 15 amino acids. The CDR3: CASSPGTGFGQPQHF. CDR3 coding DNA: TGTGCCAGCAGCCCCGGGACAGGGTTCGGTCAGCCCCAGCATTTT.

The V call is TRBV24-1, the J call TRBJ2-2; 10 bases fit TRBD1. Germline values: CDR1 KGHDR, CDR2 SFDVKD. The CDR3 consists of 17 residues. V was pared by 3 bases and J by 9 bases, with 12 bases of the junction left unmatched. The CDR3 here is CATSDLPPGQGMRELFF. The DNA of the CDR3 is TGTGCCACCAGTGATCTCCCACCGGGACAGGGGATGCGGGAGCTGTTTTTT.

This rearrangement joins TRBV27 to TRBJ1-5; D perhaps matches TRBD1 (6 bases). The CDR3 loop spans 14 amino acids. Germline V gene lookup returns CDR1 MNHEY and CDR2 SMNVEV (reference sequence). V shed 2 bases and J shed 7 bases, with 12 bases lying between them. The CDR3 DNA reads as TGTGCCAGCAGTTTAGGGGGGGCTAGGCAGCCCCAGCATTTT. This translates into CASSLGGARQPQHF.

V is TRBV6-2 or TRBV6-3 and J is TRBJ2-7; the D gene is possibly TRBD2 (5 bases). The CDR3 contains 15 residues. Germline lookup yields CDR1 MNHEY and CDR2 SVGEGT. Trimming pared 3 bases from V and 4 bases from J, leaving 16 bases between. This CDR3 is CASSYSYRTWYEQYF. The CDR3, as DNA: TGTGCCAGCAGTTATTCTTACCGGACTTGGTACGAGCAGTACTTC.

The gene calls are TRBV7-2 and TRBJ2-7; D uncertain. Trimming removed 6 bases at V and 3 bases at J, with 18 bases between. This CDR3 is 15 amino acids long. CDR1 and CDR2 (germline): SGHTA, FQGNSA. CDR3 coding DNA: TGTGCCAGCAGTTTCAGTGACTCCTCATTCTACGAGCAGTACTTC. Its protein product is CASSFSDSSFYEQYF.

For the CDR3, the DNA is TGTGCCAGCAGCCCCCGGACAGGGTACAATGAGCAGTTCTTC. Amino acids: CASSPRTGYNEQFF. The chain has TRBV3-1 (or the pseudogene TRBV3-2) and TRBJ2-1, with 8 bases lining up with TRBD1. This CDR3 region has 14 residues. V gave up 4 bases and J gave up 4 bases; unmatched junction bases: 3. The germline gives CDR1 LGHDT, CDR2 YNNKEL (reference sequence).

The chain links TRBV28 to TRBJ1-1; D possibly corresponds to TRBD1 (5 bases). CDR1 and CDR2 from the germline V gene are MDHEN and SYDVKM. The CDR3 covers 14 residues. The ends were cut back, 5 bases at V and 6 bases at J, with 16 bases in the middle. Written as DNA, the CDR3 is TGTGCCAGCAGTCCGGGACCCTATGGCGCTGAAGCTTTCTTT. It translates to CASSPGPYGAEAFF.

The chain combines TRBV19 with TRBJ1-2, with D tentatively TRBD1 (6 bases). The V gene's germline CDR1 is LNHDA and CDR2 SQIVND (reference sequence). Trimming left V 6 bases short and J 0 bases short, with 14 bases between. The CDR3 spans 15 residues. CDR3 sequence reads: CASRPWTDTNYGYTF. CDR3 sequence (DNA): TGTGCCAGTAGGCCTTGGACAGACACTAACTATGGCTACACCTTC.